A selection of T cell receptor beta chains follows, all from one sample in a study of blood T cell repertoires in COVID-19. The protocol was immunoSEQ multiplex PCR, while the TCRdb copy is restricted to in-frame clones and leaves out a portion. The sample contains more than 85,000 clones, more than 70% of which appear only once. The sequencing sample was made of peripheral blood. Receptor source: a woman aged 80 or older with acute or convalescent COVID-19. Both conserved end residues are part of each CDR3. Fields, in order: clone size, D gene, V gene, J gene, CDR3 protein, CDR3 DNA. D genes are given only for firm matches. Some rows mark clone size as missing; the rest say once, few, many or name a class of expanded clone.

.	.	TRBV18	TRBJ1-3	CASSPLDRRSGESGNTIYF	TGTGCCAGCTCACCACTGGACCGGCGGTCGGGAGAAAGTGGAAACACCATATATTTT
.	TRBD1	TRBV27	TRBJ1-1	CASRLDRVSTEAFF	TGTGCCAGCAGACTCGACAGGGTGAGCACTGAAGCTTTCTTT
once	.	TRBV2	TRBJ2-3	CASSRGGGTDTQYF	TGTGCCAGCAGTAGAGGGGGGGGGACAGATACGCAGTATTTT
.	.	TRBV7-8	TRBJ1-5	CASSLYGGRDQPQHF	TGTGCCAGCAGCTTATACGGGGGACGGGATCAGCCCCAGCATTTT
.	TRBD1	TRBV19	TRBJ1-1	CASSIAATGDTEAFF	TGTGCCAGTAGTATAGCCGCGACAGGGGACACTGAAGCTTTCTTT
once	.	TRBV27	TRBJ1-5	CASPGDPNQPQHF	TGTGCCAGCCCAGGGGACCCTAATCAGCCCCAGCATTTT
.	TRBD2	TRBV11-2	TRBJ2-1	CASRPIAGVGEQFF	TGTGCCAGCAGACCAATAGCGGGAGTAGGTGAGCAGTTCTTC
.	.	TRBV30	TRBJ1-3	CAWSVSGAGNTIYF	TGTGCCTGGAGTGTATCCGGGGCTGGAAACACCATATATTTT
.	.	TRBV9	TRBJ1-1	CASSVLGRGGTEAFF	TGTGCCAGCAGCGTCTTAGGCAGGGGAGGGACTGAAGCTTTCTTT
.	TRBD1	TRBV7-2	TRBJ2-5	CASSFFAGGRGTQYF	TGTGCCAGCAGCTTTTTTGCAGGGGGAAGGGGGACCCAGTACTTC
.	.	TRBV27	TRBJ2-3	CASSTTGDTQYF	TGTGCCAGCAGTACCACAGGGGATACGCAGTATTTT
.	.	TRBV19	TRBJ1-1	CASSIPSGGGPSSTEAFF	TGTGCCAGTAGTATTCCGTCAGGAGGTGGGCCCTCGAGCACTGAAGCTTTCTTT
.	.	TRBV2	TRBJ1-6	CAIATGGNSPLHF	TGTGCCATTGCGACAGGAGGTAATTCACCCCTCCACTTT
.	TRBD1	TRBV19	TRBJ1-2	CASSRDSYGYTF	TGTGCCAGTAGCCGGGACAGCTATGGCTACACCTTC
.	.	TRBV18	TRBJ2-3	CASSPDTQDTQYF	TGTGCCAGCTCACCGGACACCCAAGATACGCAGTATTTT
.	TRBD1	TRBV6-7	TRBJ1-1	CASSYVFRDRVTEAFF	TGTGCCAGCAGTTACGTATTCCGGGACAGGGTCACTGAAGCTTTCTTT
.	TRBD1	TRBV11-3	TRBJ1-1	CASSYGQDTEAFF	TGTGCCAGCAGCTACGGACAGGACACTGAAGCTTTCTTT
.	TRBD1	TRBV29-1	TRBJ1-2	CSVAGGNGYTF	TGCAGCGTTGCAGGGGGCAATGGCTACACCTTC
.	TRBD2	TRBV3-1/TRBV3-2	TRBJ2-1	CASTVYTGAGNEQFF	TGTGCCAGCACCGTTTATACGGGAGCGGGGAATGAGCAGTTCTTC
.	TRBD1	TRBV6-6	TRBJ2-1	CASGETGGISYNEQFF	TGTGCCAGCGGAGAGACAGGGGGCATCTCCTACAATGAGCAGTTCTTC
.	TRBD2	TRBV4-2	TRBJ2-3	CASSNTSGRRADTQYF	TGTGCCAGCAGCAATACTAGCGGGAGGCGGGCAGATACGCAGTATTTT
.	TRBD1	TRBV4-3	TRBJ2-7	CASSQGWTGIEQYF	TGCGCCAGCAGCCAAGGTTGGACAGGGATCGAGCAGTACTTC
.	.	TRBV6-5	TRBJ1-2	CASRTQGTVGYTF	TGTGCCAGCAGAACACAGGGTACAGTTGGCTACACCTTC
.	.	TRBV10-3	TRBJ1-4	CAISDSARATNEKLFF	TGTGCCATCAGTGATTCCGCTCGGGCAACTAATGAAAAACTGTTTTTT
.	.	TRBV28	TRBJ1-6	CASSVFPDNDNSPLHF	TGTGCCAGCAGTGTATTCCCGGACAACGATAATTCACCCCTCCACTTT
.	.	TRBV5-3	TRBJ1-1	CARSLVRAEAFF	TGTGCCAGAAGCTTGGTTCGGGCTGAAGCTTTCTTT
.	.	TRBV7-2	TRBJ1-2	CASSHGVGYGYTF	TGTGCCAGCAGTCACGGGGTGGGCTATGGCTACACCTTC
.	TRBD2	TRBV9	TRBJ2-2	CATAWAGEGGELFF	TGTGCCACCGCGTGGGCGGGAGAGGGCGGGGAGCTGTTTTTT
few	TRBD1	TRBV9	TRBJ2-3	CASSVAGQGAGDTQYF	TGTGCCAGCAGCGTAGCTGGGCAGGGGGCGGGAGATACGCAGTATTTT
.	.	TRBV19	TRBJ1-1	CASSIARSSRTEAFF	TGTGCCAGTAGTATTGCTCGGAGCTCCCGTACTGAAGCTTTCTTT